The rows below give T cell receptor beta chains drawn from one sample of a study of graft-versus-host responses after intestinal transplantation. Some clones are missing from TCRdb's copy, which holds only in-frame ones; the method was immunoSEQ multiplex PCR. The sample carries roughly 110,000 clones, roughly 87% recorded once. The antigens these receptors bind are not known. The sample in question was unstimulated CD4+ T cells sorted from spleen or lymph node cells, obtained before transplant. All receptors derive from a human donor who was the organ donor for an intestinal transplant. The CDR3 runs from the conserved cysteine through the conserved F or W. The D gene is left open where the match is weak. Only part of the rows carry a size: once, few, many, or a class if the clone is expanded.

clone_size j_call d_call v_call cdr3_nt cdr3_aa
NA TRBJ2-1 TRBD1 TRBV19 TGTGCCAGTAGTATTGGACAGGGGTACAATGAGCAGTTCTTC CASSIGQGYNEQFF
NA TRBJ2-4 NA TRBV11-2 TGTGCCAGCAGCCTCGACAGCATTGCCATTCAGTACTTC CASSLDSIAIQYF
NA TRBJ1-2 NA TRBV9 TGTGCCAGCAGCGTCGGGGGTTTCGGGGGTGCCGGATATGGCTACACCTTC CASSVGGFGGAGYGYTF
once TRBJ1-3 TRBD1 TRBV30 TGTGCCTGGAGTGTAGGACAGGTGATTACCTCTGGAAACACCATATATTTT CAWSVGQVITSGNTIYF
few TRBJ2-2 TRBD1 TRBV30 TGTGCCTGGACGGGACAGGGTGGCACCGGGGAGCTGTTTTTT CAWTGQGGTGELFF
NA TRBJ2-3 NA TRBV11-3 TGTGCCAGCAGCTTAACGCCTAGCACAGATACGCAGTATTTT CASSLTPSTDTQYF
NA TRBJ1-2 TRBD1 TRBV6-5 TGTGCCAGCAGTTACCGACAGGGTCCCAATGGCTACACCTTC CASSYRQGPNGYTF
NA TRBJ2-2 TRBD1 TRBV27 TGTATCCGGGACAGGGATCAGGGCGGGGAGCTGTTTTTT CIRDRDQGGELFF
NA TRBJ2-5 NA TRBV5-8 TGTGCCAGCCAATACAGAAGTAGAGAGACCCAGTACTTC CASQYRSRETQYF
NA TRBJ2-1 NA TRBV4-1 TGCGCCAGCAGCCAAGCCCAGGTGTCCCCCGGGATCGGCGATGAGCAGTTCTTC CASSQAQVSPGIGDEQFF
once TRBJ2-1 NA TRBV7-8 TGTGCCAGCAGCTTAGCGTATGAGCAGTTCTTC CASSLAYEQFF
NA TRBJ2-7 NA TRBV10-2 TGCGCCACTAGGGGGTACAGCTCCTACGAGCAGTACTTC CATRGYSSYEQYF
once TRBJ2-1 NA TRBV10-3 TGTGCCATCAGTGAGTACCTGGGTGAGCAGTTCTTC CAISEYLGEQFF
NA TRBJ2-3 NA TRBV7-6 TGTGCCAGCAGCTTACTTGCGTCAGATACGCAGTATTTT CASSLLASDTQYF
NA TRBJ1-6 TRBD1 TRBV19 TGTGCCAGTAGTACCCAGGACAGGGTGGGATCACCCCTCCACTTT CASSTQDRVGSPLHF
few TRBJ1-5 NA TRBV2 TGTGCCAGCAGTGAACGGCGCCTCGTTGGAAGCAATCAGCCCCAGCATTTT CASSERRLVGSNQPQHF
once TRBJ2-1 TRBD1 TRBV6-5 TGTGCCAGCAGTTACCGGGACAGATCCTACAATGAGCAGTTCTTC CASSYRDRSYNEQFF
NA TRBJ1-1 TRBD1 TRBV7-3 TGTGCCAGCAGCCCCGGACAGGGGGCTGAAGCTTTCTTT CASSPGQGAEAFF
NA TRBJ2-3 NA TRBV14 TGTGCCAGCAGCCTTTACAGGGGACTCACAGATACGCAGTATTTT CASSLYRGLTDTQYF
NA TRBJ1-2 NA TRBV6-5 TGTGCCAATTGGGACACAAAACAAAACTATGGCTACACCTTC CANWDTKQNYGYTF
NA TRBJ2-1 NA TRBV7-9 TGTGCCAGCACCTTTTGGGCAGGGCCCTACAATGAGCAGTTCTTC CASTFWAGPYNEQFF
NA TRBJ1-4 TRBD1 TRBV6-5 TGTGCCAGCAGCCAGACAGGGGCCGTTGAAAAACTGTTTTTT CASSQTGAVEKLFF
NA TRBJ2-3 NA TRBV6-6 TGTGCCAGCAGTTATGGGAGAGGGGCCGGAGATACGCAGTATTTT CASSYGRGAGDTQYF
few TRBJ2-2 TRBD1 TRBV11-3 TGTGCCAGCAGCTTAGGGCAGACAGGGACGGGCACCGGGGAGCTGTTTTTT CASSLGQTGTGTGELFF
NA TRBJ2-7 NA TRBV5-4 TGTGCCAGCAGCTTGGATCGGAGTCTTATGTACGAGCAGTACTTC CASSLDRSLMYEQYF
NA TRBJ1-2 NA TRBV5-6 TGTGCCAGCAGCTTGGTGCGGGGGGTCTATGGCTACACCTTC CASSLVRGVYGYTF
NA TRBJ2-3 NA TRBV6-1 TGTGCCAGCAGTGAACTGCCGGCTGGGGAGCAGTATTTT CASSELPAGEQYF
NA TRBJ1-6 NA TRBV7-9 TGTGCCAGCAGCTTAGAGGCAGGGTCACCCCTCCACTTT CASSLEAGSPLHF
NA TRBJ1-1 TRBD1 TRBV19 TGTGCCAGTAACATCCAGGGGGCGCGCACTGAAGCTTTCTTT CASNIQGARTEAFF
NA TRBJ1-1 TRBD1 TRBV6-1 TGTGCCAGCACTCGGACAGGGGCGAACACTGAAGCTTTCTTT CASTRTGANTEAFF
few TRBJ1-1 TRBD1 TRBV18 TGTGCCAGCTCACCAAGAACAGGGGCGAACACTGAAGCTTTCTTT CASSPRTGANTEAFF
few TRBJ2-7 NA TRBV21-1 TGTGCCAGCAGCAAACATGTCCTAGGGCTATTTACGGCTTACGAGCAGTACTTC CASSKHVLGLFTAYEQYF
NA TRBJ2-2 NA TRBV6-6 TGTGCCAGCAGGTTAGGCGGGGTAGACACCGGGGAGCTGTTTTTT CASRLGGVDTGELFF
NA TRBJ2-7 NA TRBV19 TGTGCCAGTAGTCTAAAGGGAGATAGTTCCTACGAGCAGTACTTC CASSLKGDSSYEQYF
NA TRBJ1-3 NA TRBV5-6 TGTGCCAGCAGCTTGGGACAGCTCTCTGGAAACACCATATATTTT CASSLGQLSGNTIYF
NA TRBJ2-7 TRBD1 TRBV7-6 TGTGCCAGCAGCTTTGGGTACAGGGGCGAGCAGTACTTC CASSFGYRGEQYF
once TRBJ1-1 NA TRBV6-1 TGTGCCAGCAGTGTCCATGGTTTCGGGACTGAAGCTTTCTTT CASSVHGFGTEAFF
NA TRBJ2-3 NA TRBV7-2 TGTGCCAGCAGCGGTAGAGGGGGAAGCACAGATACGCAGTATTTT CASSGRGGSTDTQYF
NA TRBJ1-1 NA TRBV2 TGTGCCAGCCGGATGAACACTGAAGCTTTCTTT CASRMNTEAFF
NA TRBJ1-1 NA TRBV6-1 TGTGCCAGCAGTGAATGGGGGGTCACTGAAGCTTTCTTT CASSEWGVTEAFF
NA TRBJ2-3 TRBD1 TRBV19 TGTGCCAGTAGTAGACAGGGGGCACCCACAGATACGCAGTATTTT CASSRQGAPTDTQYF
NA TRBJ2-1 TRBD2 TRBV7-3 TGTGCCAGCAGCCCAGGGACTAGCACCTACAATGAGCAGTTCTTC CASSPGTSTYNEQFF
NA TRBJ1-1 NA TRBV2 TGTGCCAGCAGTGATGAGCAGAACACTGAAGCTTTCTTT CASSDEQNTEAFF
once TRBJ1-5 NA TRBV10-3 TGTGCCATCAGTGAGTCGGGAAATCAGCCCCAGCATTTT CAISESGNQPQHF
NA TRBJ1-2 NA TRBV9 TGTGCCAGCAGCGCGTTGAGGTACGATGGCTACACCTTC CASSALRYDGYTF
NA TRBJ2-3 TRBD1 TRBV15 TGTGCCACCAGCAGGGACAGGGAAACAGATACGCAGTATTTT CATSRDRETDTQYF
NA TRBJ1-6 NA TRBV2 TGTGCCAGCAGTGACAATAATTCACCCCTCCACTTT CASSDNNSPLHF